This T cell receptor beta chain was sequenced during a study of T cell responses to AZD1222 COVID-19 vaccine. The germline V gene has CDR1 DFQATT and CDR2 SNEGSKA (reference sequence). This CDR3 is 13 amino acids long. V was pared by 3 bases and J by 6 bases, with 14 bases between. Study-wide findings and caveats: Elevations in Spike-specific TCR breadth and depth followed administration of two AZD1222 doses.

Comment on this clone: Its antigen is unknown.

Sequencing used immunoSEQ multiplex PCR; TCRdb keeps in-frame clones, though not all of them. The sample lists about 93,000 clones, about 90% occurring once. The specimen was peripheral blood, collected on day 0 of MenACWY control vaccination. This receptor was taken from an adult in good health. The chain is built from TRBV20-1 and TRBJ1-1; possibly TRBD1 for D (6 bases). The CDR3 loop is CSASPGGAPEAFF. The CDR3 DNA reads TGCAGTGCTAGTCCGGGGGGCGCCCCTGAAGCTTTCTTT.